A single sample is the source of the 25 T cell receptor beta chains below, sequenced in a study of T-cell memory formation after mild COVID-19. TCRdb itself ran the 5' RACE reads through MiXCR, one entry per CDR3 protein. Of approximately 290,000 distinct CDR3 sequences in the sample, roughly 19% were seen once. Sequencing was performed on PBMCs or a T cell subset sorted from them (not recorded which). These receptors all stem from a man in his late teens or twenties who had mild COVID-19 (a few samples of this study predate the infection). Cell type and time point are not known.

This clonotype turned up a few times. The chain has TRBV5-1 and TRBJ2-3; unclear D gene. Trimming removed 0 bases from V and 2 bases from J, with 7 bases in between. The germline V gene encodes CDR1 SGHRS and CDR2 YFSETQ. The CDR3 spans 14 residues. CDR3 in DNA: TGCGCCAGCAGCTTGGCGTCTTTCACAGATACGCAGTATTTT. Residues: CASSLASFTDTQYF.

This clonotype was detected only a few times. The chain combines TRBV12-3 or TRBV12-4 with TRBJ1-3; no clear D. Trimming shortened V by 3 bases and J by 4 bases, and 7 bases separated the two germline ends. The CDR3 is made up of 13 amino acids. The CDR3 spells CASSFLRGNTIYF. The CDR3 region has the DNA TGTGCCAGCAGTTTTCTAAGGGGAAACACCATATATTTT.

This clonotype was seen a few times. V and J are TRBV10-3 and TRBJ1-1; D is ambiguous. CDR3 length: 14 amino acids. Trimming took 3 bases from V and 0 from J, leaving 8 bases between them. The V gene's germline CDR1 is ENHRY and CDR2 SYGVKD. CDR3: CAISDNSMNTEAFF. As DNA, the CDR3 is TGTGCCATCAGTGATAACAGCATGAACACTGAAGCTTTCTTT.

The table lists this clonotype with a few counts. The rearrangement links TRBV7-6 to TRBJ1-4; D gene uncertain. The germline gives CDR1 SGHVS, CDR2 FNYEAQ. V lost 5 bases and J 5 bases, leaving 9 bases between the germline ends. This CDR3 is 13 amino acids long. This chain's CDR3 is CASSRRENEKLFF. Here the CDR3 DNA reads TGTGCCAGCAGCCGACGCGAAAATGAAAAACTGTTTTTT.

This clonotype was counted between two and nine times. The chain joins TRBV20-1 to TRBJ1-5; 7 nucleotides line up with TRBD1. CDR3 length: 13 amino acids. The ends lost 3 bases at V and 4 bases at J; junction bases unmatched: 3. Germline V gene sequence: CDR1 DFQATT, CDR2 SNEGSKA (reference sequence). Here the CDR3 DNA reads TGCAGTGCTAGGGGGACAGTTAATCAGCCCCAGCATTTT. Translated: CSARGTVNQPQHF.

This clonotype was recorded a few times. This chain uses TRBV3-1 with TRBJ2-7; TRBD1 might be the D (5 bases). V lost 10 bases and J lost 2, with 18 bases in between. This CDR3 spans 14 amino acids. CDR1 and CDR2 from the germline V gene are LGHDT and YNNKEL (reference sequence). CDR3 residues: CAIPIQGSPYEQYF. CDR3 sequence (DNA): TGTGCCATCCCGATTCAGGGTAGCCCCTACGAGCAGTACTTC.

CDR3 coding DNA: TGTGCCAGCAGCTTCCTGACAGCGGGCCCAGATACGCAGTATTTT. This gives the protein CASSFLTAGPDTQYF. This chain connects TRBV7-9 to TRBJ2-3; a weak D match, TRBD2 (6 bases). CDR1 SEHNR and CDR2 FQNEAQ come from the germline V gene (reference sequence). V shed 3 bases and J shed 4 bases, with 14 bases lying between them. This CDR3 has 15 amino acids.

The sample holds a few counts of this clonotype. CDR3 amino acids: CASSLTRAAAQYF. For the CDR3, the DNA is TGTGCCAGCAGTCTTACCCGGGCGGCGGCCCAGTACTTC. The V call is TRBV6-2 or TRBV6-3, the J call TRBJ2-5; D remains ambiguous. The V gene's germline CDR1 is MNHEY and CDR2 SVGEGT. The germline V and J ends were trimmed by 5 bases and 9 bases, with 16 bases remaining between them. The CDR3 consists of 13 residues.

The rearrangement links TRBV12-3 or TRBV12-4 to TRBJ2-1, with 13 bases lining up with TRBD2. This CDR3 spans 14 amino acids. After removal of 6 bases from V and 6 bases from J, the junction contained 2 bases not matched to a gene. CDR3 sequence (DNA): TGTGCCAGCAGCGGGACTAGCGGGGTCAATGAGCAGTTCTTC. Its protein is CASSGTSGVNEQFF.

There are a few counts of this clonotype. The CDR3 sequence: CASSLGHLNTGELFF. The CDR3 DNA sequence: TGTGCCAGCAGTCTCGGACATCTTAACACCGGGGAGCTGTTTTTT. This chain uses TRBV6-4 with TRBJ2-2; D may be TRBD1 (5 bases). V was clipped by 5 bases and J by 2 bases, with 12 bases between them. Germline-derived CDR1 and CDR2 are MRHNA and SNTAGT. There are 15 residues in the CDR3.

J is TRBJ2-7 and V is TRBV6-2 or TRBV6-3; D perhaps matches TRBD1 (6 bases). The V gene lost 6 bases and the J gene lost 1 base, with 13 bases spanning the gap. Germline V gene lookup returns CDR1 MNHEY and CDR2 SVGEGT. This CDR3 is 14 amino acids long. The CDR3 bases are TGTGCCAGCAGCAATCCGACAGGATCCTACGAGCAGTACGTC. This sequence encodes CASSNPTGSYEQYV.

This clonotype appeared many times. The chain is built from TRBV6-1 and TRBJ1-4; 7 bases map to TRBD1. V was clipped by 3 bases and J by 8 bases; unmatched bases: 12. The length of the CDR3 is 16 residues. Germline V gives CDR1 MNHNS, CDR2 SASEGT. The CDR3 reads CASSDPNRGGNEKLFF. As DNA, the CDR3 is TGTGCCAGCAGTGACCCAAACAGGGGTGGGAACGAAAAACTGTTTTTT.

The chain joins TRBV7-3 to TRBJ2-1; D is perhaps TRBD2 (6 bases). The CDR3 spans 15 residues. V was clipped by 5 bases and J by 3 bases, with 14 bases between them. CDR1 and CDR2 from the germline V gene are SGHTA and FQGTGA. CDR3 bases: TGTGCCAGCAGCATCGGGGCTAGCGACTACAATGAGCAGTTCTTC. This gives the protein CASSIGASDYNEQFF.

This clonotype occurred a few times. This sequence joins TRBV10-2 and TRBJ2-2, with TRBD1 matching over 10 bases. The CDR3 is made up of 15 amino acids. J gave up 4 bases and V 4 bases, and 3 bases lay outside the gene matches. Germline-derived CDR1 and CDR2 are WSHSY and SAAADI. The DNA of the CDR3 is TGCGCCAGCAGTGGGGGACAGGGGATCACCGGGGAGCTGTTTTTT. Residues: CASSGGQGITGELFF.

The rearrangement uses TRBV6-6 and TRBJ1-1, with 7 bases lining up with TRBD1. V lost 0 bases to trimming and J lost 4 bases; unmatched junction nucleotides: 8. Germline CDR1 reads MNHNY; CDR2 reads SVGAGI (reference sequence). This CDR3 spans 16 amino acids. For the CDR3, the DNA is TGTGCCAGCAGTTACTCCGGACAGGCCGGAGGCACTGAAGCTTTCTTT. It encodes CASSYSGQAGGTEAFF.

This clonotype was seen only a few times. The V gene is TRBV29-1, the J gene TRBJ2-1; 8 nucleotides line up with TRBD1. The CDR3 length is 14 residues. V dropped 6 bases and J dropped 8; count of bases not matched to a gene: 12. Germline lookup yields CDR1 SQVTM and CDR2 ANQGSEA. CDR3 bases: TGCAGCGTGGGGGTCAGGGGGCGCTTCGATGAGCAGTTCTTC. It encodes CSVGVRGRFDEQFF.

The chain uses TRBV6-6 and TRBJ1-4; D gene ambiguous. The germline V and J ends were trimmed by 10 bases and 7 bases, with 10 bases remaining between them. This CDR3 is built from 11 residues. Looked up from germline, CDR1 is MNHNY and CDR2 is SVGAGI (reference sequence). The CDR3 nucleotides read TGTGCCACCCACGGGGTTGAAAAACTGTTTTTT. Amino acids: CATHGVEKLFF.

The chain joins TRBV12-3 or TRBV12-4 to TRBJ2-7; a possible D gene is TRBD1 (6 bases). CDR3 length equals 13 residues. V lost 6 bases and J lost 6, with 15 bases in between. The DNA for the CDR3 is TGTGCCAGCAGCCTAACAGGGCTCCCCGAGCAGTACTTC. It encodes CASSLTGLPEQYF.

This rearrangement joins TRBV28 to TRBJ2-5, with D perhaps matching TRBD1 (7 bases). There are 15 residues in the CDR3. CDR1 is MDHEN, CDR2 SYDVKM, per germline. Deletions cut 5 bases from V and 2 bases from J, with 15 bases between. The CDR3 loop reads CASSGTGTVQETQYF. CDR3 DNA: TGTGCCAGCAGTGGGACTGGGACAGTGCAAGAGACCCAGTACTTC.

The rearrangement links TRBV4-2 to TRBJ1-6; D is perhaps TRBD1 (5 bases). The V gene lost 5 bases and the J gene lost 9 bases, with 20 bases spanning the gap. Germline CDR1 and CDR2: LGHNA and YNFKEQ. CDR3 size: 16 residues. DNA for the CDR3: TGTGCCAGCAGCGAGGACCAGGGACCCTCCCCTTCACCCCTCCACTTT. It codes for CASSEDQGPSPSPLHF.

This clonotype was observed a handful of times. This chain joins TRBV6-2 or TRBV6-3 and TRBJ2-2, with D possibly being TRBD1 or TRBD2 (7 bases each). CDR3 length: 15 amino acids. CDR1 and CDR2 (germline): MNHEY, SVGEGT. V was clipped by 6 bases and J by 4 bases, with 15 bases between them. The CDR3 sequence is CASRPDREGTGELFF. The CDR3 DNA sequence: TGTGCCAGCAGGCCCGACAGGGAGGGCACCGGGGAGCTGTTTTTT.

V gene TRBV6-6 combines with J gene TRBJ2-3; D is perhaps TRBD1 (8 bases). CDR1 MNHNY and CDR2 SVGAGI come from the germline V gene (reference sequence). V lost 5 bases and J lost 4, with 16 bases in between. CDR3 length: 15 amino acids. This chain's CDR3 is CASSQQGGSADTQYF. DNA for the CDR3: TGTGCCAGCAGTCAACAGGGGGGGTCGGCAGATACGCAGTATTTT.

This clonotype came up a few times. The rearrangement links TRBV7-8 to TRBJ2-4; D tentatively reads TRBD1 or TRBD2 (5 bases each). Germline assignment: CDR1 SGHVS and CDR2 FQNEAQ. The CDR3 spans 15 residues. Trimming pared 5 bases from V and 8 bases from J, leaving 19 bases between. The CDR3 sequence: CASSLGRDPWDIQYF. CDR3 bases: TGTGCCAGCAGCCTCGGCCGGGACCCATGGGACATTCAGTACTTC.

The chain has TRBV12-5 and TRBJ1-2; D not resolved. The germline V and J ends were trimmed by 9 bases and 5 bases, with 7 bases remaining between them. The CDR3 length is 10 residues. The germline V gene encodes CDR1 LGHNT and CDR2 FRNRAP. As DNA, the CDR3 is TGTGCTAGAACGGGGTATGGCTACACCTTC. As protein: CARTGYGYTF. The variable domain in full, completed from reference TRBV12-5 and TRBJ1-2, reads DARVTQTPRHKVTEMGQEVTMRCQPILGHNTVFWYRQTMMQGLELLAYFRNRAPLDDSGMPKDRFSAEMPDATLATLKIQPSEPRDSAVYFCARTGYGYTFGSGTRLTVV.

This clonotype was detected once. The chain recombines TRBV6-2 or TRBV6-3 with TRBJ1-2; TRBD1 is a possible D gene (6 bases). The V and J ends lost 3 bases and 0 bases respectively, with 8 bases between them. Germline CDR1 MNHEY, CDR2 SVGEGT. CDR3 length: 14 amino acids. In DNA form, the CDR3 reads TGTGCCAGCAGTTATGGACAGCCTAACTATGGCTACACCTTC. It codes for CASSYGQPNYGYTF.